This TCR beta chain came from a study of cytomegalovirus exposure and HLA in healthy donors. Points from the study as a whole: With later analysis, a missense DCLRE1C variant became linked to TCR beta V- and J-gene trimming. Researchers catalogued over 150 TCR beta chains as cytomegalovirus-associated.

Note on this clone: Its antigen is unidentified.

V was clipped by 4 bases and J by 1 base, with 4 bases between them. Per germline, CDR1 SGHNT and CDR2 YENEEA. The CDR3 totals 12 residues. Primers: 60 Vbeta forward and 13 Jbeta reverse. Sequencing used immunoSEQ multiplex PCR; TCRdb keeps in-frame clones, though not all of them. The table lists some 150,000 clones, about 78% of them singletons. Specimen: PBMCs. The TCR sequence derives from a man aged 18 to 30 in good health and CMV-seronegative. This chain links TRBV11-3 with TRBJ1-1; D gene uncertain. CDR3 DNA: TGTGCCAGCAGCTGGGCGAACACTGAAGCTTTCTTT. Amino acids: CASSWANTEAFF.